What follows are 16 T cell receptor beta chains derived from one specimen sequenced in a study of shared clonotypes between healthy human individuals. Some clones are missing from TCRdb's copy, which holds only in-frame ones; the method was immunoSEQ multiplex PCR. Altogether a few million clones are present, over 90% being singletons, with the ten largest covering 0.39%. The sequenced sample was naive CD4+ T cells from PBMCs. The subset: CD45RA+ positively selected. These receptors all come from a man in his late teens or twenties in good health. Some clones in this sample may be carry-over from other donors' samples.

This clone has just one count. The chain uses TRBV6-1 and TRBJ1-1, with D unclear. Germline values: CDR1 MNHNS, CDR2 SASEGT. The CDR3 contains 14 residues. Trimming cost V 3 bases and J 4 bases, with 12 bases left between them. CDR3 residues: CASSEARKGTEAFF. CDR3 nucleotides: TGTGCCAGCAGTGAGGCTCGGAAAGGCACTGAAGCTTTCTTT.

This clone has a single count. The V and J genes are TRBV28 and TRBJ2-7; D is perhaps TRBD2 (6 bases). The CDR3 is 15 residues long. Germline V lookup: CDR1 MDHEN, CDR2 SYDVKM. Trimming took 5 bases from V and 5 from J, leaving 19 bases between them. CDR3 nucleotides: TGTGCCAGCAGTCTAGCTGGAACCGGAGGGAACGAGCAGTACTTC. Translated, it gives CASSLAGTGGNEQYF.

This chain uses TRBV30 with TRBJ2-3; D not certain. Germline lookup yields CDR1 GTSNPN and CDR2 SVGIG (reference sequence). V was trimmed by 0 bases and J by 1 base, leaving 8 bases between them. This CDR3 has 14 residues. This CDR3 is CAWSVGSRTDTQYF. The CDR3 DNA reads as TGTGCCTGGAGTGTCGGGTCCCGCACAGATACGCAGTATTTT.

As for this clone: This CDR3 is also generated by other DNA sequences in the sample. The J gene is TRBJ1-1, the V gene TRBV19; 7 nucleotides match TRBD1. The ends lost 3 bases at V and 2 bases at J; junction bases unmatched: 3. The CDR3 is 14 amino acids. Germline CDR1 reads LNHDA; CDR2 reads SQIVND (reference sequence). This CDR3 reads CASSMNRGNTEAFF. CDR3 coding DNA: TGTGCCAGTAGTATGAACAGGGGCAACACTGAAGCTTTCTTT.

V gene TRBV11-2 combines with J gene TRBJ2-7, with 12 bases that match TRBD2. Germline CDR1 is SGHAT and CDR2 is FQNNGV. V shed 6 bases, J shed 6 bases, and the junction held 12 bases outside the gene matches. This CDR3 spans 16 amino acids. The CDR3 loop reads CASRRLAGAPRAEQYF. The DNA of the CDR3 is TGTGCCAGCAGGAGACTAGCGGGAGCCCCACGGGCCGAGCAGTACTTC.

The chain is built from TRBV6-1 and TRBJ1-5; no reliable D call. CDR3 size: 14 residues. Germline CDR1 is MNHNS and CDR2 is SASEGT. V dropped 3 bases and J dropped 6 bases, with 12 bases sitting between them. CDR3 DNA sequence: TGTGCCAGCAGTGACAAAAACTATCTTCAGCCCCAGCATTTT. It is translated as CASSDKNYLQPQHF.

The CDR3 DNA is TGTGCCACCAGCAGAGAAGAGGTGACTAGCCCCTACGAGCAGTACTTC. This codes for CATSREEVTSPYEQYF. The chain uses TRBV15 and TRBJ2-7, with 7 bases fitting TRBD2. Germline V gene lookup returns CDR1 LNHNV and CDR2 YYDKDF (reference sequence). The CDR3 has 16 residues. The V segment lost 0 bases and the J segment 2 bases; nucleotides outside the gene matches: 7.

V gene TRBV11-2 combines with J gene TRBJ1-2; 11 nucleotides agree with TRBD1. The CDR3 covers 16 residues. After removal of 5 bases from V and 5 bases from J, the junction contained 10 bases not matched to a gene. Germline values: CDR1 SGHAT, CDR2 FQNNGV. This chain's CDR3 is CASSPTTGTGGYGYTF. The CDR3 DNA follows: TGTGCCAGCAGCCCCACAACCGGGACAGGGGGATATGGCTACACCTTC.

This clone was observed a few times. The chain links TRBV29-1 to TRBJ1-1, with 8 bases fitting TRBD1. Unmatched junction bases numbered 5, after V lost 4 bases and J lost 1 base. The CDR3 spans 14 residues. Looked up from germline, CDR1 is SQVTM and CDR2 is ANQGSEA. The CDR3 reads CSVALDRGNTEAFF. The DNA for the CDR3 is TGCAGCGTTGCCCTAGACAGGGGGAACACTGAAGCTTTCTTT.

CDR3 in amino acids: CASSPPGQGSYGYTF. CDR3 sequence (DNA): TGTGCCAGCTCACCGCCAGGACAGGGGAGCTATGGCTACACCTTC. The J gene is TRBJ1-2, the V gene TRBV18; TRBD1 matches 9 bases. Germline trimming cut 3 bases from V and 4 bases from J; bases unmatched to any gene: 6. CDR1 and CDR2 (germline): KGHSH, LQKENI. This CDR3 is built from 15 residues.

This chain links TRBV19 with TRBJ1-1, with 7 bases fitting TRBD1. Germline V gene data show CDR1 as LNHDA and CDR2 as SQIVND (reference sequence). The CDR3 extends over 16 amino acids. The V gene end was trimmed by 10 bases and the J gene end by 3 bases; junction bases not matched to a gene: 17. The CDR3 here is CATSGGGGERDTEAFF. The CDR3 DNA reads as TGTGCCACCTCTGGGGGAGGGGGCGAGAGGGACACTGAAGCTTTCTTT.

The genes are TRBV6-5 and TRBJ2-1, with unresolved D. Between the trimmed V and J ends, which lost 6 bases and 12 bases, there was a span of 27 bases. Germline V gene sequence: CDR1 MNHEY, CDR2 SVGAGI. The CDR3 is 16 amino acids. CDR3 coding DNA: TGTGCCAGCAGATACGCCCCGTTGACTCCCTTTATCGGGCAGTTCTTC. Its protein product is CASRYAPLTPFIGQFF.

The chain uses TRBV9 and TRBJ2-1; TRBD2 matches 9 bases. V lost 0 bases and J lost 14; bases outside the gene matches: 9. CDR3 length: 14 residues. Germline CDR1 SGDLS, CDR2 YYNGEE. CDR3 sequence reads: CASSVVPQGGREFF. For the CDR3, the DNA is TGTGCCAGCAGCGTAGTTCCCCAAGGCGGGAGGGAGTTCTTC.

This clone has just one count. The CDR3 DNA reads TGTGCCAGCAGTCCACAGGGGAGAGGGACAGATACGCAGTATTTT. Protein product: CASSPQGRGTDTQYF. This sequence joins TRBV28 and TRBJ2-3, with TRBD1 matching 7 bases. Germline trimming cut 5 bases from V and 3 bases from J; bases unmatched to any gene: 8. The CDR3 covers 15 residues. CDR1 and CDR2 (germline): MDHEN, SYDVKM.

The chain links TRBV13 to TRBJ2-2; TRBD1 matches at 11 bases. V trimming: 5 bases; J trimming: 5 bases; junction bases outside the gene matches: 4. CDR1 and CDR2 (germline): PRHDT, FYEKMQ (reference sequence). The CDR3 runs to 15 residues. CDR3 bases: TGTGCCAGCAGCCCCGGGACAGGGGGGACCGGGGAGCTGTTTTTT. It codes for CASSPGTGGTGELFF.

The rearrangement links TRBV2 to TRBJ2-3; D ambiguous. There are 15 residues in the CDR3. Germline lookup yields CDR1 SNHLY and CDR2 FYNNEI. Trimming shortened V by 6 bases and J by 1 base, and 14 bases separated the two germline ends. The CDR3 DNA sequence: TGTGCCAGCAGAATCGAGCTCCGGGGCACAGATACGCAGTATTTT. It yields the protein CASRIELRGTDTQYF.